This TCR beta chain stems from a study of T-cell reconstitution after alpha-beta-depleted transplantation in children. This clonotype was recorded many times. Unique molecular identifiers were incorporated during preparation of the TCRbeta library. Each CDR3 protein gets one entry after TCRdb re-called the PCR reads with MiXCR. The data contain over 200,000 distinct CDR3 sequences, about 9.2% of them seen just once; the ten biggest clones take up approximately 5.9%. The CDR3 extends over 15 amino acids. V was trimmed by 8 bases and J by 0 bases, leaving 17 bases between them. Per germline, CDR1 MNHEY and CDR2 SVGAGI.

The TCR was taken from a human donor who donated a stem cell graft to a child with acute lymphoblastic leukemia. The specimen was PBMCs from the stem cell graft donor, collected from the stem cell graft. This sequence joins TRBV6-5 and TRBJ2-7; no definite D call. CDR3 loop: CASQSPALSSYEQYF. The CDR3 DNA reads TGTGCCAGCCAATCTCCGGCTTTGAGCTCCTACGAGCAGTACTTC.